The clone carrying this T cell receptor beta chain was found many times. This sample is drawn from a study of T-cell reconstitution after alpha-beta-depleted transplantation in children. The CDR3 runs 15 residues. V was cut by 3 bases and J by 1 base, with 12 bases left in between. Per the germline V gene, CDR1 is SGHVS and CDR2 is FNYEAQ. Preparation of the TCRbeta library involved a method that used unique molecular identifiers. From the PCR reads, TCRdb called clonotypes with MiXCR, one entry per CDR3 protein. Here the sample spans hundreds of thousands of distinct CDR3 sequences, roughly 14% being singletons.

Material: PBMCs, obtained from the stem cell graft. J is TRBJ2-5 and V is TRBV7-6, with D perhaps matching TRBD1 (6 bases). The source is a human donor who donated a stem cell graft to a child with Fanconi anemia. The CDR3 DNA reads TGTGCCAGCAGCTTTCTTGGACAGCTCCAAGAGACCCAGTACTTC. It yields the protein CASSFLGQLQETQYF.